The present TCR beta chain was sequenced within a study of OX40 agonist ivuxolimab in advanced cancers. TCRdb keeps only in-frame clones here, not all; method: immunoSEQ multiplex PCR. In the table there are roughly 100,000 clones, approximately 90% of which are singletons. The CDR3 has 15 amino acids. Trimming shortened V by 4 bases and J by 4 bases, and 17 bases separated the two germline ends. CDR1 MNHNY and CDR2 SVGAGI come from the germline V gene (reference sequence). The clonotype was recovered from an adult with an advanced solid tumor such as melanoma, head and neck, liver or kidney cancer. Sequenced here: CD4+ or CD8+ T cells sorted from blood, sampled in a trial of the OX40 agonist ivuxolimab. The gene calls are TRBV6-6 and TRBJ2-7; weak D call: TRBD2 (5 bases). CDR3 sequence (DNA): TGTGCCAGCAGTTCCCTAAGGACTCGGGCGTACGAGCAGTACTTC. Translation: CASSSLRTRAYEQYF.